The 29 T cell receptor beta chains presented below share a single source sample, sequenced in a study of CD8 T cells in ankylosing spondylitis. Via MiXCR, TCRdb re-called the 5' RACE reads, giving one row per CDR3 protein. The table has about 400,000 distinct CDR3 sequences, approximately 20% seen once. General study results and limits: A TCR beta motif made of several highly homologous variants seemed typical of ankylosing spondylitis blood.

No cognate antigen is known for these TCRs. The specimen sequenced was blood, either unsorted or a sorted T cell fraction (not recorded which). The receptors derive from a male donor with ankylosing spondylitis.

This clonotype was detected only a few times. The chain couples TRBV5-5 to TRBJ2-1, with D possibly called TRBD1 or TRBD2 (5 bases each). Germline loops: CDR1 SGHKS, CDR2 YYEKEE (reference sequence). The CDR3 extends over 13 amino acids. Trimming removed 0 bases from V and 9 bases from J, with 10 bases in between. The CDR3: CASSLAGTTEQFF. The CDR3 nucleotides read TGTGCCAGCAGCTTGGCCGGGACGACTGAGCAGTTCTTC.

The V and J genes are TRBV5-1 and TRBJ2-7; possible D gene TRBD1, 6 bases. The CDR3 has 15 amino acids. With 4 bases removed from V and 0 bases from J, the gap between germline ends came to 14 bases. Per germline, CDR1 SGHRS and CDR2 YFSETQ. CDR3 in amino acids: CASSPGQTASYEQYF. CDR3 bases: TGCGCCAGCAGCCCAGGACAGACCGCCTCCTACGAGCAGTACTTC. Looking up the rest from reference TRBV5-1 and TRBJ2-7 gives the full variable domain: KAGVTQTPRYLIKTRGQQVTLSCSPISGHRSVSWYQQTPGQGLQFLFEYFSETQRNKGNFPGRFSGRQFSNSRSEMNVSTLELGDSALYLCASSPGQTASYEQYFGPGTRLTVT.

The CDR3 loop is CASSLVQESALFF. The DNA of the CDR3 is TGTGCCAGCAGCTTAGTTCAGGAATCAGCACTGTTTTTT. The chain has TRBV7-9 and TRBJ1-4, with D unresolved. Germline V gene lookup returns CDR1 SEHNR and CDR2 FQNEAQ (reference sequence). The CDR3 totals 13 residues. Trimming pared 1 base from V and 13 bases from J, leaving 13 bases between.

The gene calls are TRBV12-5 and TRBJ2-1; the match to TRBD2 covers 7 bases. V lost 6 bases and J lost 4; bases outside the gene matches: 9. This CDR3 is 15 amino acids long. Per the germline V gene, CDR1 is LGHNT and CDR2 is FRNRAP. The CDR3 sequence: CASGRGDGTYNEQFF. CDR3 nucleotide sequence: TGTGCTAGTGGCCGGGGGGATGGTACGTACAATGAGCAGTTCTTC.

This clonotype has ten or more counts. This rearrangement joins TRBV30 to TRBJ2-1, with D tentatively TRBD1 (7 bases). CDR1 GTSNPN and CDR2 SVGIG come from the germline V gene (reference sequence). The CDR3 sequence is 13 residues long. V gave up 3 bases and J gave up 16 bases, with 22 bases separating them. CDR3 coding DNA: TGTGCCTGGAGGTCCCGGGGGACAGAAGAGAGTTTCTTC. Translated, it gives CAWRSRGTEESFF. Based on the CDR3 plus reference TRBV30 and TRBJ2-1, the full variable domain is SQTIHQWPATLVQPVGSPLSLECTVEGTSNPNLYWYRQAAGRGLQLLFYSVGIGQISSEVPQNLSASRPQDRQFILSSKKLLLSDSGFYLCAWRSRGTEESFFGPGTRLTVL.

This clonotype occurred a few times. V is TRBV7-2 and J is TRBJ1-1; D is undetermined. The CDR3 extends over 12 amino acids. The germline V gene has CDR1 SGHTA and CDR2 FQGNSA. V dropped 5 bases and J dropped 4 bases, with 8 bases sitting between them. The CDR3 coding sequence is TGTGCCAGCAGCCCCCTAAGCACTGAAGCTTTCTTT. Translation gives CASSPLSTEAFF. The whole variable domain, filled in from reference TRBV7-2 and TRBJ1-1, reads GAGVSQSPSNKVTEKGKDVELRCDPISGHTALYWYRQSLGQGLEFLIYFQGNSAPDKSGLPSDRFSAERTGGSVSTLTIQRTQQEDSAVYLCASSPLSTEAFFGQGTRLTVV.

Many counts were recorded for this clonotype. The V call is TRBV7-2, the J call TRBJ2-5; D ambiguous. Germline V gives CDR1 SGHTA, CDR2 FQGNSA. This CDR3 spans 13 amino acids. Trimming took 1 base from V and 2 from J, leaving 5 bases between them. CDR3 sequence (DNA): TGTGCCAGCAGCTTAGTACTACAAGAGACCCAGTACTTC. It is translated as CASSLVLQETQYF.

V gene TRBV11-2 combines with J gene TRBJ1-4; tentative D call: TRBD1 (6 bases). Per the germline V gene, CDR1 is SGHAT and CDR2 is FQNNGV. Trimming left V 0 bases short and J 7 bases short, with 9 bases between. The CDR3 is 14 amino acids. The CDR3 nucleotides read TGTGCCAGCAGCTTAGAAAGGGGGACTGAAAAACTGTTTTTT. Its protein product is CASSLERGTEKLFF.

This clonotype was observed a few times. This chain links TRBV5-6 with TRBJ2-3; perhaps TRBD1 as D (6 bases). CDR1 is SGHDT and CDR2 is YYEEEE in the germline V gene. The V gene lost 3 bases and the J gene lost 1 base, with 9 bases spanning the gap. The CDR3 is 14 amino acids. The CDR3 nucleotides read TGTGCCAGCAGCTGGACAGAAGGCACAGATACGCAGTATTTT. This translates into CASSWTEGTDTQYF.

V is TRBV18 and J is TRBJ2-7, with 12 bases that match TRBD1. The CDR3 spans 15 residues. CDR1 KGHSH and CDR2 LQKENI come from the germline V gene. The trim removed 4 bases at V and 1 base at J, leaving 2 bases unmatched. CDR3 nucleotide sequence: TGTGCCAGCTCACGGGACAGGGGGCTTTCCTACGAGCAGTACTTC. Translation gives CASSRDRGLSYEQYF.

The rearrangement links TRBV18 to TRBJ1-6; maybe TRBD1 (5 bases). V shed 2 bases and J shed 9 bases, with 14 bases lying between them. CDR1 and CDR2 from the germline V gene are KGHSH and LQKENI. The CDR3 sequence is 15 residues long. The CDR3 sequence is CASSPNAGLRSPLHF. As DNA, the CDR3 is TGTGCCAGCTCACCAAACGCAGGGCTACGTTCACCCCTCCACTTT.

This clonotype was detected a few times. The chain joins TRBV7-8 to TRBJ2-3; TRBD2 is a possible D gene (6 bases). Germline assignment: CDR1 SGHVS and CDR2 FQNEAQ. V was pared by 3 bases and J by 2 bases, with 21 bases between. This CDR3 has 18 residues. CDR3 sequence: CASSFLATRRGLTDTQYF. As DNA, the CDR3 is TGTGCCAGCAGCTTCCTAGCGACGAGGCGGGGACTCACAGATACGCAGTATTTT.

This clonotype was counted many times. This rearrangement joins TRBV7-2 to TRBJ2-1, with D possibly being TRBD1 or TRBD2 (5 bases each). Trimming removed 5 bases at V and 0 bases at J, with 11 bases between. CDR1 is SGHTA, CDR2 FQGNSA, per germline. This CDR3 region has 15 residues. CDR3 in amino acids: CASSGTSLSYNEQFF. Written as DNA, the CDR3 is TGTGCCAGCAGCGGGACGTCCCTCTCCTACAATGAGCAGTTCTTC.

This clonotype appeared a few times. The J gene is TRBJ2-2, the V gene TRBV4-1; 11 bases align to TRBD1. Trimming at V came to 1 base and at J to 9 bases, leaving 7 bases not matched to a gene. This CDR3 has 16 residues. Germline assignment: CDR1 MGHRA and CDR2 YSYEKL. The CDR3 here is CASSQGTGQGARELFF. The CDR3 DNA follows: TGCGCCAGCAGCCAAGGGACCGGACAGGGGGCTAGGGAGCTGTTTTTT.

The chain combines TRBV7-9 with TRBJ2-1; TRBD1 matches at 8 bases. Trimming at V came to 6 bases and at J to 6 bases, leaving 10 bases not matched to a gene. Germline V gene data show CDR1 as SEHNR and CDR2 as FQNEAQ (reference sequence). This CDR3 is 15 amino acids long. In DNA form, the CDR3 reads TGTGCCAGCAGTGTTGGACAGGGAATGCGCAATGAGCAGTTCTTC. Translation: CASSVGQGMRNEQFF.

The rearrangement links TRBV7-2 to TRBJ2-1; D call uncertain. The CDR3 contains 14 residues. With 4 bases removed from V and 4 bases from J, the gap between germline ends came to 11 bases. Germline V CDR1 and CDR2: SGHTA, FQGNSA. The CDR3 sequence is CASSYRTLYNEQFF. DNA for the CDR3: TGTGCCAGCAGCTATAGGACCCTTTACAATGAGCAGTTCTTC.

This clonotype was counted a single time. V usage is TRBV28 and J usage is TRBJ1-2; TRBD1 might be the D (5 bases). The CDR3 runs 14 residues. Trimming shortened V by 6 bases and J by 3 bases, and 14 bases separated the two germline ends. The germline CDR1 and CDR2 sequences are MDHEN and SYDVKM. The CDR3, as DNA: TGTGCCAGCAGAAGACAGATCGGCGACTATGGCTACACCTTC. It specifies CASRRQIGDYGYTF.

This clonotype was seen only a few times. The chain recombines TRBV24-1 with TRBJ2-5; maybe TRBD2 (5 bases). Per the germline V gene, CDR1 is KGHDR and CDR2 is SFDVKD. V dropped 5 bases and J dropped 7 bases, with 13 bases sitting between them. The CDR3 consists of 13 residues. CDR3 sequence (DNA): TGTGCCACCAGTGGTGGGTCCCGGGGGACCCAGTACTTC. Translating it yields CATSGGSRGTQYF.

This clonotype was counted only a few times. The chain has TRBV30 and TRBJ1-1, with TRBD1 matching over 8 bases. Germline lookup yields CDR1 GTSNPN and CDR2 SVGIG (reference sequence). Unmatched junction bases numbered 0, after V lost 0 bases and J lost 3 bases. The CDR3 consists of 13 residues. CDR3 loop: CAWSVQGDTEAFF. The CDR3 bases are TGTGCCTGGAGTGTACAGGGGGACACTGAAGCTTTCTTT. Combining the CDR3 with reference TRBV30 and TRBJ1-1 gives the whole variable domain SQTIHQWPATLVQPVGSPLSLECTVEGTSNPNLYWYRQAAGRGLQLLFYSVGIGQISSEVPQNLSASRPQDRQFILSSKKLLLSDSGFYLCAWSVQGDTEAFFGQGTRLTVV.

Only a few counts were recorded for this clonotype. CDR3: CASSREFRTDTQYF. The CDR3 DNA follows: TGTGCCAGCAGTCGGGAGTTTCGGACAGATACGCAGTATTTT. The chain recombines TRBV12-3 or TRBV12-4 with TRBJ2-3; D is perhaps TRBD2 (6 bases). The CDR3 spans 14 residues. V gave up 5 bases and J gave up 3 bases, with 12 bases separating them.

The chain has TRBV29-1 and TRBJ2-7; 11 nucleotides match TRBD1. The CDR3 runs to 13 residues. V lost 3 bases and J lost 7; bases outside the gene matches: 5. Germline assignment: CDR1 SQVTM and CDR2 ANQGSEA. The CDR3 nucleotides read TGCAGCGTTGATGGACAGGGGGCTAGGGAGCAGTACTTC. Its translation: CSVDGQGAREQYF.

Worth noting for this clonotype: A junction boundary mismatches the germline segment, possibly from a read error. This chain joins TRBV2 and TRBJ2-1, with 8 positions matching TRBD1. From germline, CDR1 is SNHLY and CDR2 FYNNEI. CDR3 size: 14 residues. The CDR3 nucleotides read TGTGCCAGCGCAGACAGGGGCTCCAACAATGAGCAGTTCTTC. This sequence encodes CASADRGSNNEQFF.

The rearrangement joins TRBV20-1 to TRBJ1-6, with 7 bases fitting TRBD1. Germline V lookup: CDR1 DFQATT, CDR2 SNEGSKA (reference sequence). The V segment lost 5 bases and the J segment 7 bases; nucleotides outside the gene matches: 14. The CDR3 covers 16 residues. The CDR3 reads CSARSFRTGENSPLHF. The CDR3 coding sequence is TGCAGTGCTCGATCCTTTCGGACAGGAGAAAATTCACCCCTCCACTTT.

The chain combines TRBV7-2 with TRBJ2-1; D uncertain. V was shortened by 2 bases and J by 3 bases, with 14 bases between the two germline ends. Germline CDR1 reads SGHTA; CDR2 reads FQGNSA. The CDR3 length is 16 residues. The CDR3 loop is CASSLIARPSYNEQFF. The CDR3 DNA reads as TGTGCCAGCAGCTTAATCGCCCGACCCAGCTACAATGAGCAGTTCTTC.

Ten or more counts support this clonotype. The chain recombines TRBV5-1 with TRBJ2-5; D unresolved. Germline V CDR1 and CDR2: SGHRS, YFSETQ. This CDR3 is 13 amino acids long. Trimming stripped 2 bases from V and 1 base from J, with 6 bases between. The CDR3 sequence is CASSLDTQETQYF. CDR3 coding DNA: TGCGCCAGCAGCTTAGACACCCAAGAGACCCAGTACTTC.

This chain uses TRBV18 with TRBJ1-4; D is unclear. V was shortened by 4 bases and J by 0 bases, with 9 bases between the two germline ends. CDR3 length: 15 residues. Per the germline V gene, CDR1 is KGHSH and CDR2 is LQKENI. The CDR3 DNA sequence: TGTGCCAGCTCACTGGACCCAGCAACTAATGAAAAACTGTTTTTT. It yields the protein CASSLDPATNEKLFF. Full variable domain (outside the CDR3, taken from reference TRBV18 and TRBJ1-4): NAGVMQNPRHLVRRRGQEARLRCSPMKGHSHVYWYRQLPEEGLKFMVYLQKENIIDESGMPKERFSAEFPKEGPSILRIQQVVRGDSAAYFCASSLDPATNEKLFFGSGTQLSVL.

This clonotype was seen only a few times. This chain connects TRBV5-1 to TRBJ1-4; D unclear. The CDR3 is 17 amino acids. Trimming shortened V by 0 bases and J by 0 bases, and 12 bases separated the two germline ends. Germline CDR1 and CDR2: SGHRS and YFSETQ. The CDR3, as DNA: TGCGCCAGCAGCTTGGAGTCTTTGACGGCAACTAATGAAAAACTGTTTTTT. Amino acid sequence: CASSLESLTATNEKLFF.

J is TRBJ2-1 and V is TRBV7-9, with 11 bases fitting TRBD2. CDR3 size: 16 residues. Germline assignment: CDR1 SEHNR and CDR2 FQNEAQ (reference sequence). V trimming: 5 bases; J trimming: 4 bases; junction bases outside the gene matches: 7. This CDR3 is CASSVTGLAVYNEQFF. The CDR3 nucleotides are TGTGCCAGCAGCGTTACGGGACTAGCGGTGTACAATGAGCAGTTCTTC.

The count of this clonotype is one. The chain recombines TRBV20-1 with TRBJ2-7, with 11 bases lining up with TRBD2. Germline assignment: CDR1 DFQATT and CDR2 SNEGSKA (reference sequence). The CDR3 length is 14 residues. J was trimmed by 2 bases and V by 4 bases; bases with no gene match: 4. The CDR3 coding sequence is TGCAGTGCTATGGGACTAGCGGCTACCTACGAGCAGTACTTC. Protein product: CSAMGLAATYEQYF.